This TCR beta chain was profiled in a study of shared T cell receptors in the human thymus. This CDR3 contains 11 residues. V lost 1 base and J 11 bases, leaving 6 bases between the germline ends. Looked up from germline, CDR1 is LGHNA and CDR2 is YNFKEQ. TCRdb's copy holds only in-frame clones and misses some; the assay was immunoSEQ multiplex PCR. Here the sample spans under 450,000 clones, 85% to 95% being singletons. The sequence derives from a human donor. This chain uses TRBV4-2 with TRBJ2-4; no reliable D call. The sample was thymocytes. The CDR3 here is CASSQGDFQYF. In nucleotides, the CDR3 is TGTGCCAGCAGCCAAGGAGATTTTCAGTACTTC.